This T cell receptor (beta chain) came from a study of blood T cell repertoires in COVID-19. Study-level background: Samples came from the United States, Italy and Spain, spanning acute and convalescent COVID-19. T cells, B-cell-depleted T cells, or PBMCs supplied cDNA or gDNA.

In the authors' methods: Scientists estimated how many nucleated cells there were by amplifying reference gene primers. Assay used: immunoSEQ multiplex PCR; TCRdb lists only in-frame clones, some missing. The DNA gave D and trimming, while V, J and clone size come from that table. The repertoire holds 300,000 to 500,000 clones, with roughly 88% as singletons. Membership in each cohort depended on participant-reported clinical history. V was cut by 3 bases and J by 4 bases, with 7 bases left in between. CDR3 length: 12 residues. Per the germline V gene, CDR1 is SGHDN and CDR2 is FVKESK. Sample: PBMCs or T cells enriched from blood (not recorded which). The sequence derives from a woman younger than 45 with acute COVID-19. The rearrangement uses TRBV14 and TRBJ2-7; D is undetermined. The CDR3 DNA sequence: TGTGCCAGCAGCCAGAGCCCGTACGAGCAGTACTTC. Translating it yields CASSQSPYEQYF.